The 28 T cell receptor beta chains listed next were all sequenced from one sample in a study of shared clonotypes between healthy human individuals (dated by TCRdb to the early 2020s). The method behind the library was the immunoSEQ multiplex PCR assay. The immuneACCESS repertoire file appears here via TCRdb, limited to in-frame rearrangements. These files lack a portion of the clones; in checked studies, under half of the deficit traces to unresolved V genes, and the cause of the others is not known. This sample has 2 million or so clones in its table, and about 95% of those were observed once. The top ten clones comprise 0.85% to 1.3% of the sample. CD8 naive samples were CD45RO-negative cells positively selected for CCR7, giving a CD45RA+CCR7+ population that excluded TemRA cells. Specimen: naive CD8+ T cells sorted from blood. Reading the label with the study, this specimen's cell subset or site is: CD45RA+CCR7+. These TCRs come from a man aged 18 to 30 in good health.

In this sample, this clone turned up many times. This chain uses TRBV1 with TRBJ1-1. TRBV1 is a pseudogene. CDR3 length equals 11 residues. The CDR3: CTSSRGAEAFF. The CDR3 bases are TGCACCAGCAGCCGCGGGGCTGAAGCTTTCTTT.

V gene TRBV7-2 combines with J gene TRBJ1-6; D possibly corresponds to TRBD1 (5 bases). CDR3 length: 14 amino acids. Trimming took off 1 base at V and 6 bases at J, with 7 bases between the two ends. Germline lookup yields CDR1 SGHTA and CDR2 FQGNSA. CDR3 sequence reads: CASSLEGPNSPLHF. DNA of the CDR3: TGTGCCAGCAGCTTAGAGGGACCTAATTCACCCCTCCACTTT.

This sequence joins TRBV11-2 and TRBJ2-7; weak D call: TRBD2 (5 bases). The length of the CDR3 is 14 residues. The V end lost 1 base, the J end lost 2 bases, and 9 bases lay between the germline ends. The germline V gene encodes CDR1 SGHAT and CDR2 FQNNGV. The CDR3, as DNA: TGTGCCAGCAGCTTAGCCGGGATACCCTACGAGCAGTACTTC. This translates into CASSLAGIPYEQYF.

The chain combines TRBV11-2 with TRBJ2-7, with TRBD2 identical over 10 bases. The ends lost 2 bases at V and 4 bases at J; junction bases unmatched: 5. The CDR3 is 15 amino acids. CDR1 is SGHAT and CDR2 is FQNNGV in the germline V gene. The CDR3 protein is CASSLKLAGEYEQYF. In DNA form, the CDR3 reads TGTGCCAGCAGCTTAAAGCTAGCGGGGGAGTACGAGCAGTACTTC.

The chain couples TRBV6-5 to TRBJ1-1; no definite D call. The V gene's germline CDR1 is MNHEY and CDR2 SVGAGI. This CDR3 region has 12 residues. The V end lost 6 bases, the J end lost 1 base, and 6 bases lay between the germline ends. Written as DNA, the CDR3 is TGTGCCAGCAGCGAGTCGAACACTGAAGCTTTCTTT. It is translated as CASSESNTEAFF.

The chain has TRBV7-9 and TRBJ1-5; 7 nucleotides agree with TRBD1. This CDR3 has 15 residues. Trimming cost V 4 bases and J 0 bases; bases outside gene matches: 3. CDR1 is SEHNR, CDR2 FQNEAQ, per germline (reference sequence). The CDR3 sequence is CASSSGQISNQPQHF. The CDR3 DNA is TGTGCCAGCAGCTCGGGACAGATTAGCAATCAGCCCCAGCATTTT.

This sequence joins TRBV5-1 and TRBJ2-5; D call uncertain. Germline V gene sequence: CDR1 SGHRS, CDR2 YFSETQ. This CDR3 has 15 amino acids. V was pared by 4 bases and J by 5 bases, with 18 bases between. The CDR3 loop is CASSSPDGYGETQYF. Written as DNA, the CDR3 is TGCGCCAGCAGCAGCCCGGACGGCTATGGGGAGACCCAGTACTTC.

CDR3 sequence reads: CASSLRGGEENIQYF. The DNA of the CDR3 is TGTGCCAGCAGTTTACGTGGGGGGGAAGAGAACATTCAGTACTTC. The chain couples TRBV6-5 to TRBJ2-4; 7 bases map to TRBD2. Germline V lookup: CDR1 MNHEY, CDR2 SVGAGI. The CDR3 extends over 15 amino acids. Trimming cost V 4 bases and J 7 bases; bases outside gene matches: 10.

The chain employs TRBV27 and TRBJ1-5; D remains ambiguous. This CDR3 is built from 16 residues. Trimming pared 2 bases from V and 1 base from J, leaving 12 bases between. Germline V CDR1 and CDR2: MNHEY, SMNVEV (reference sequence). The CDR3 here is CASSLVVPGSNQPQHF. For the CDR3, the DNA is TGTGCCAGCAGTTTAGTTGTTCCTGGCAGCAATCAGCCCCAGCATTTT.

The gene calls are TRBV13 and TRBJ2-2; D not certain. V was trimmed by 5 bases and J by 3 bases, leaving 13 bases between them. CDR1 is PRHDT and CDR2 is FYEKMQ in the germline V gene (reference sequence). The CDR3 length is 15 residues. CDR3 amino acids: CASSAPHLDTGELFF. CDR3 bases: TGTGCCAGCAGCGCCCCCCATCTCGACACCGGGGAGCTGTTTTTT.

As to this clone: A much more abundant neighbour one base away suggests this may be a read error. CDR3 sequence (DNA): TGTGCCAGCAGCCACTCCTACGAGCAGTACTTC. Translation gives CASSHSYEQYF. The chain joins TRBV7-2 to TRBJ2-7; D unresolved. CDR1 is SGHTA, CDR2 FQGNSA, per germline. The CDR3 covers 11 residues. V was clipped by 5 bases and J by 0 bases, with 2 bases between them.

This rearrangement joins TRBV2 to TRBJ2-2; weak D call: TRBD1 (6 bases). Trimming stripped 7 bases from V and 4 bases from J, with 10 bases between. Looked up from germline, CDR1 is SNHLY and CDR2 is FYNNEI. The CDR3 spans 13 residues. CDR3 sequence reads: CASTRGSTGELFF. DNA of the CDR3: TGTGCCAGCACAAGGGGGTCCACCGGGGAGCTGTTTTTT.

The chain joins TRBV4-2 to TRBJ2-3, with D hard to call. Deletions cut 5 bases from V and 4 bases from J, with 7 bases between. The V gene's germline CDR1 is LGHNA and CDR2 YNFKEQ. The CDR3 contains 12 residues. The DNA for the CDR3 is TGTGCCAGCAGCTTTTCCCCAGATACGCAGTATTTT. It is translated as CASSFSPDTQYF.

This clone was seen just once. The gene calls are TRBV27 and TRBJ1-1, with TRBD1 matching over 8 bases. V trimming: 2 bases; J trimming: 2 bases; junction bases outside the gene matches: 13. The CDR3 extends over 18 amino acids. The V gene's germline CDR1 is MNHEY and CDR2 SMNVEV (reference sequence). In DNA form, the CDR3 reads TGTGCCAGCAGTTTAGGTCCGGAACAGGGGGTTAGTAACACTGAAGCTTTCTTT. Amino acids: CASSLGPEQGVSNTEAFF.

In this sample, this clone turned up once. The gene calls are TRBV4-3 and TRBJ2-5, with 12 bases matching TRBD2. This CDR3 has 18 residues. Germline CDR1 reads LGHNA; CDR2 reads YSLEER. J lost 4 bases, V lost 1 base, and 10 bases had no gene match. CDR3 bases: TGCGCCAGCAGCCAAGGACTAGCGGGAGAGGGGGGCGGAGAGACCCAGTACTTC. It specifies CASSQGLAGEGGGETQYF.

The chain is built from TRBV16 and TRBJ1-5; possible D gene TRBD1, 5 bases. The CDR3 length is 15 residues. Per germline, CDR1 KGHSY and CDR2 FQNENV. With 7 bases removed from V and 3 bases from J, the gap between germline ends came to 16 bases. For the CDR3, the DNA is TGTGCCAGCATCCCCGGGACCCACACCAATCAGCCCCAGCATTTT. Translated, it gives CASIPGTHTNQPQHF.

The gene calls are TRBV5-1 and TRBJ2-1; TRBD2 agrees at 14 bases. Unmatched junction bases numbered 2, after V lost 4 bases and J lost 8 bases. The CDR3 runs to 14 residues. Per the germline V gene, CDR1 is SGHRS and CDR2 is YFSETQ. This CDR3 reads CASSGLAGGDEQFF. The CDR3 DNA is TGCGCCAGCAGCGGACTAGCGGGAGGTGATGAGCAGTTCTTC.

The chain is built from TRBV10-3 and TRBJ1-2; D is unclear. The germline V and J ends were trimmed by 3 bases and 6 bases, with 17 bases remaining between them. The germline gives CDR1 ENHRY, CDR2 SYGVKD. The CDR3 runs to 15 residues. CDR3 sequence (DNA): TGTGCCATCAGTGAACGCGCAGACCTTTGGGATGGCTACACCTTC. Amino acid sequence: CAISERADLWDGYTF.

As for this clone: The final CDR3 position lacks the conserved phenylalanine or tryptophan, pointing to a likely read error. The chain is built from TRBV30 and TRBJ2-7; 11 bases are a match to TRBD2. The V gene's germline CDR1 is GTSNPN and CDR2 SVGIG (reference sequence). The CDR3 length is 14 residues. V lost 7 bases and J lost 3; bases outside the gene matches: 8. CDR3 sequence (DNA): TGTGCCTCAACTAGCGGGAGTTCAGTCTACGAGCAGTACCTC. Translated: CASTSGSSVYEQYL.

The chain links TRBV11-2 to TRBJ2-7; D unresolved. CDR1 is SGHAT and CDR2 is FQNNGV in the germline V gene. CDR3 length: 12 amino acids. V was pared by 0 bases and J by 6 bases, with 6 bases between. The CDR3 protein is CASSLDFREQYF. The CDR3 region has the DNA TGTGCCAGCAGCTTAGATTTTCGCGAGCAGTACTTC. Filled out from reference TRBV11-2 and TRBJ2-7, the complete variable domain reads EAGVAQSPRYKIIEKRQSVAFWCNPISGHATLYWYQQILGQGPKLLIQFQNNGVVDDSQLPKDRFSAERLKGVDSTLKIQPAKLEDSAVYLCASSLDFREQYFGPGTRLTVT.

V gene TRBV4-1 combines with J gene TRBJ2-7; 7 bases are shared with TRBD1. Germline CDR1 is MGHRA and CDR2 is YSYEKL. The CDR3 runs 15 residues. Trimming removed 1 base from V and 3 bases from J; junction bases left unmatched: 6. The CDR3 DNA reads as TGCGCCAGCAGCCAAGGAGGGGGCGTGTACTACGAGCAGTACTTC. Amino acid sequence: CASSQGGGVYYEQYF.

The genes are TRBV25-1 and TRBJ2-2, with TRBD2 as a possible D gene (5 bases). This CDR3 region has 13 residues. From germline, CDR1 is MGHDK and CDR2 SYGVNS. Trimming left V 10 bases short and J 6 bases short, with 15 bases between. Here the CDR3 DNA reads TGTGCCACTGAAATAAGAGGGCCCGGGGAGCTGTTTTTT. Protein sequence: CATEIRGPGELFF.

The DNA for the CDR3 is TGCGCCAGCAGCCGACTACCGGGACAGGGAGGTAGTGGGGAGCTGTTTTTT. The encoded protein is CASSRLPGQGGSGELFF. This rearrangement joins TRBV4-1 to TRBJ2-2; 9 nucleotides line up with TRBD1. In germline, CDR1 is MGHRA, CDR2 YSYEKL. V shed 4 bases, J shed 8 bases, and the junction held 14 bases outside the gene matches. The CDR3 is 17 residues long.

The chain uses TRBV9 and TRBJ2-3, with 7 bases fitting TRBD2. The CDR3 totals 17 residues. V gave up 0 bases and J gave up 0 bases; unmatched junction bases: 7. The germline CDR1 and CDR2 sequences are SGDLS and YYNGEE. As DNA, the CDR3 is TGTGCCAGCAGCGTAGAGTCTAGCGGTACTAGCACAGATACGCAGTATTTT. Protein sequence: CASSVESSGTSTDTQYF.

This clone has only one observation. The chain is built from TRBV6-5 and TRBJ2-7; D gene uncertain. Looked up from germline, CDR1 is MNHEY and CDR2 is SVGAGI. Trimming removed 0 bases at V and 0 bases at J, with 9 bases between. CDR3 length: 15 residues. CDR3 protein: CASSYSTPLSYEQYF. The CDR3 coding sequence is TGTGCCAGCAGTTACTCGACACCGCTCTCCTACGAGCAGTACTTC.

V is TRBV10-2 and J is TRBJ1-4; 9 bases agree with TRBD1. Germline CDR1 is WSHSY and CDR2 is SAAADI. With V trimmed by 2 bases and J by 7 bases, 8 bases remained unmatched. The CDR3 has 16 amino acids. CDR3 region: CASSETTGGWSEKLFF. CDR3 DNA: TGCGCCAGCAGTGAGACAACAGGGGGCTGGAGTGAAAAACTGTTTTTT.

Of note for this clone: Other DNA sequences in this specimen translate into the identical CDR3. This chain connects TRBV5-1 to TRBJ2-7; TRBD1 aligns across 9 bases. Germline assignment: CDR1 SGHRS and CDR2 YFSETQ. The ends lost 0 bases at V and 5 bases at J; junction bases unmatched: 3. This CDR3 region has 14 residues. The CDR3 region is CASSLGTGGHEQYF. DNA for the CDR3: TGCGCCAGCAGCTTGGGAACAGGGGGCCACGAGCAGTACTTC.

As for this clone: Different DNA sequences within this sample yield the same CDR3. The CDR3 sequence: CASSYSGGTYEQYF. CDR3 DNA sequence: TGTGCCAGCAGTTACTCGGGCGGAACCTACGAGCAGTACTTC. The chain has TRBV6-5 and TRBJ2-7, with D unresolved. Per germline, CDR1 MNHEY and CDR2 SVGAGI. The CDR3 is 14 residues long. Trimming shortened V by 0 bases and J by 2 bases, and 8 bases separated the two germline ends.